This T cell receptor beta chain was obtained from a study of T cells in tumors after PD-1 blockade. Across the whole study: Treatment was either pembrolizumab 200 mg every 3 weeks or cemiplimab 350 mg every 2 weeks. Daily vismodegib 150 mg continued in a subset of anti-PD-1-treated patients. Blood samples averaged around 120,000 templates (range about 24,679-260,000) and over 35,000 unique clonotypes.

The method was immunoSEQ multiplex PCR; TCRdb's version includes in-frame clones alone and lacks a portion of them. The sample has 60,000 to 65,000 clones, around 74% seen once. V was shortened by 2 bases and J by 2 bases, with 14 bases between the two germline ends. Germline CDR1 and CDR2: LGHDT and YNNKEL (reference sequence). This CDR3 is built from 16 residues. Template: tumor biopsy or peripheral blood genomic DNA, roughly 550-6,500 ng per sample. This receptor was identified in a human donor with basal cell carcinoma. The material was PBMCs, obtained after anti-PD-1 treatment. The chain joins TRBV3-1 (or the pseudogene TRBV3-2) to TRBJ2-3; TRBD1 or TRBD2 may be the D gene (5 bases each). Here the CDR3 DNA reads TGTGCCAGCAGCCAAAACGTGGGACCCAACACAGATACGCAGTATTTT. This encodes CASSQNVGPNTDTQYF.